The 3 T cell receptor beta chains below come from one sample, sequenced in a study of regulatory T cells in long-lasting Graves disease. Time point: newly diagnosed GD, antithyroid drugs for less than 3 months. From RNA extracted from PBMCs, the TCR library was made. According to the study, TCR beta libraries were built with iRepertoire HTBI primers and CDR3-region Arm-PCR. MiXCR, run by TCRdb on the multiplex PCR reads, gives a single entry per CDR3 protein. The table records roughly 560,000 distinct CDR3 sequences, about 11% of them present only once. Another study also made use of these data, one on T cells in Graves' hyperthyroidism and ophthalmopathy.

The sample in question was peripheral blood mononuclear cells (PBMCs), obtained at new diagnosis, from a patient treated with antithyroid drugs. These TCRs come from a woman between 25 and 40 years old with Graves disease.

This clonotype was counted many times. The rearrangement joins TRBV3-1 to TRBJ1-5, with unresolved D. Germline lookup yields CDR1 LGHDT and CDR2 YNNKEL (reference sequence). V was clipped by 2 bases and J by 9 bases, with 14 bases between them. This CDR3 has 14 residues. The DNA for the CDR3 is TGTGCCAGCAGCCAACATGGGGTTGAGGGGCCCCAGCATTTT. It yields the protein CASSQHGVEGPQHF.

This clonotype was observed at least ten times. This chain links TRBV12-3 or TRBV12-4 with TRBJ2-2; 9 positions match TRBD1. The V and J ends lost 5 bases and 4 bases, in that order; junction bases with no gene match: 5. The CDR3 runs 15 residues. CDR3 loop: CASSRDRVSTGELFF. Here the CDR3 DNA reads TGTGCCAGCAGTCGGGACAGGGTATCCACCGGGGAGCTGTTTTTT.

This clonotype was found many times. The CDR3 sequence is CASSGSRDRGLSAYEQYF. The CDR3 bases are TGCGCCAGCAGTGGATCCCGGGACAGGGGACTCTCTGCATACGAGCAGTACTTC. V is TRBV10-2 and J is TRBJ2-7, with 10 bases lining up with TRBD1. This CDR3 is built from 18 residues. CDR1 and CDR2 from the germline V gene are WSHSY and SAAADI. V lost 4 bases and J lost 4; bases outside the gene matches: 16.